These T cell receptor beta chains were read from a single sample in a study of blood T cell repertoires in COVID-19. Profiling relied on immunoSEQ multiplex PCR, and the TCRdb table lists in-frame clones only, not all of them. The table has under 250,000 clones, 80% to 85% seen once; the top ten hold roughly 3%. The sample comprised peripheral blood. These receptors were obtained from a woman younger than 45 who had recovered from COVID-19. CDR3s include the opening cysteine and the closing phenylalanine or tryptophan. The order of the fields is D gene, clone size, V gene, J gene, CDR3 DNA, CDR3 protein. A D gene is named only where the DNA matches it firmly. Clone size appears in some rows only: once, few, many, or a class for an expanded clone.

NA	NA	TRBV5-1	TRBJ1-2	TGCGCCAGCAGCCTGGGCGGAACGGTAGTAGACTATGGCTACACCTTC	CASSLGGTVVDYGYTF
NA	NA	TRBV5-4	TRBJ2-5	TGTGCCAGCAGCTCTAGACAGGCCCCGGGGGAGACCCAGTACTTC	CASSSRQAPGETQYF
TRBD2	NA	TRBV5-1	TRBJ2-7	TGCGCCAGCAGCTGGACTAGCGGGAGGGCCGAGGAGCAGTACTTC	CASSWTSGRAEEQYF
TRBD2	NA	TRBV7-2	TRBJ2-7	TGTGCCAGCAGCTGGACTAGCGGGAGTTACGAGCAGTACTTC	CASSWTSGSYEQYF
TRBD2	NA	TRBV6-5	TRBJ2-7	TGTGCCAGCAGTTACTCGGCTAGCGGGAGCCACGAGCAGTACTTC	CASSYSASGSHEQYF
TRBD1	NA	TRBV5-5	TRBJ2-3	TGTGCCAGCAGCTTACCAGGGGGAAGCACAGATACGCAGTATTTT	CASSLPGGSTDTQYF
NA	NA	TRBV5-5	TRBJ1-2	TGTGCCAGCAGTCCCCAGGTAGGCAGCTATGGCTACACCTTC	CASSPQVGSYGYTF
TRBD1	NA	TRBV5-4	TRBJ2-3	TGTGCCAGCAGCTACTGGACAGGGACTGACACAGATACGCAGTATTTT	CASSYWTGTDTDTQYF
NA	few	TRBV7-3	TRBJ1-1	TGTGCCAGCAGCCCGACGGGCGGGTCCCGGGGCACTGAAGCTTTCTTT	CASSPTGGSRGTEAFF
NA	NA	TRBV28	TRBJ1-1	TGTGCCAGCAGTTTATACCCCGTCGACATGAACACTGAAGCTTTCTTT	CASSLYPVDMNTEAFF
TRBD1	NA	TRBV5-5	TRBJ2-2	TGTGCCAGCAGCTCCGACAGGGCTAACACCGGGGAGCTGTTTTTT	CASSSDRANTGELFF
TRBD1	NA	TRBV28	TRBJ2-1	TGTGCCAGCAGTCCTCCAGGGGGTATGTCCTACAATGAGCAGTTCTTC	CASSPPGGMSYNEQFF